The 31 T cell receptor beta chains reported below all come from one sample, sequenced in a study of blood T cell repertoires in COVID-19. Repertoires were generated with immunoSEQ multiplex PCR, while TCRdb's copy carries only in-frame clones and drops some. The table includes over 200,000 clones, over 75% detected once. The specimen sequenced was peripheral blood. The source of these receptors is a woman aged 25 to 39 with acute or convalescent COVID-19.

The CDR3, as DNA: TGTGCCAGTAGTATAGCAGGGAATCCTGGAAACACCATATATTTT. Protein sequence: CASSIAGNPGNTIYF. V is TRBV19 and J is TRBJ1-3, with D tentatively TRBD1 (5 bases). The CDR3 spans 15 residues. From germline, CDR1 is LNHDA and CDR2 SQIVND (reference sequence). Trimming took off 1 base at V and 2 bases at J, with 9 bases between the two ends.

This clone was seen more than once but under ten times. The chain uses TRBV6-6 and TRBJ1-5; 11 bases fit TRBD1. Germline assignment: CDR1 MNHNY and CDR2 SVGAGI (reference sequence). Germline trimming cut 8 bases from V and 7 bases from J; bases unmatched to any gene: 7. CDR3 length: 14 residues. In DNA, the CDR3 is TGTGCCAGCGGACAGGGGGCCCAGGGCCAGCCCCAGCATTTT. This codes for CASGQGAQGQPQHF.

The chain recombines TRBV14 with TRBJ1-3; D might be TRBD1 (5 bases). Trimming pared 2 bases from V and 0 bases from J, leaving 14 bases between. CDR1 and CDR2 from the germline V gene are SGHDN and FVKESK. The CDR3 runs 17 residues. The CDR3: CASSQFKTDSSGNTIYF. In DNA, the CDR3 is TGTGCCAGCAGCCAATTTAAGACAGATTCCTCTGGAAACACCATATATTTT. The variable domain in full, completed from reference TRBV14 and TRBJ1-3, reads EAGVTQFPSHSVIEKGQTVTLRCDPISGHDNLYWYRRVMGKEIKFLLHFVKESKQDESGMPNNRFLAERTGGTYSTLKVQPAELEDSGVYFCASSQFKTDSSGNTIYFGEGSWLTVV.

Here the CDR3 DNA reads TGTGCCAGCAGCTTAGATGTACAGGTCTACAATGAGCAGTTCTTC. Amino acids: CASSLDVQVYNEQFF. The chain has TRBV7-2 and TRBJ2-1; possibly TRBD1 for D (5 bases). V was clipped by 1 base and J by 3 bases, with 10 bases between them. Germline CDR1 SGHTA, CDR2 FQGNSA. The CDR3 length is 15 residues.

This rearrangement joins TRBV18 to TRBJ2-4; perhaps TRBD1 as D (5 bases). Trimming pared 1 base from V and 7 bases from J, leaving 5 bases between. The CDR3 runs 12 residues. The V gene's germline CDR1 is KGHSH and CDR2 LQKENI. The CDR3 protein is CASSPQGNIQYF. The DNA of the CDR3 is TGTGCCAGCTCACCACAGGGGAACATTCAGTACTTC. The variable domain in full, with the rest retrieved from reference TRBV18 and TRBJ2-4, is NAGVMQNPRHLVRRRGQEARLRCSPMKGHSHVYWYRQLPEEGLKFMVYLQKENIIDESGMPKERFSAEFPKEGPSILRIQQVVRGDSAAYFCASSPQGNIQYFGAGTRLSVL.

The V and J genes are TRBV7-9 and TRBJ1-3; no definite D call. Germline V CDR1 and CDR2: SEHNR, FQNEAQ (reference sequence). V lost 1 base and J lost 4, with 17 bases in between. This CDR3 is built from 17 residues. DNA for the CDR3: TGTGCCAGCAGCTTAGTGGCCCTCGGGAATCCGGGAAACACCATATATTTT. Amino acids: CASSLVALGNPGNTIYF.

The genes are TRBV4-3 and TRBJ1-4; 9 bases fit TRBD1. V trimming: 3 bases; J trimming: 8 bases; junction bases outside the gene matches: 4. The CDR3 spans 14 residues. In germline, CDR1 is LGHNA, CDR2 YSLEER. The chain's CDR3 is CASSQGQGGEKLFF. The DNA of the CDR3 is TGCGCCAGCAGCCAGGGACAGGGAGGGGAAAAACTGTTTTTT.

This chain links TRBV5-8 with TRBJ1-4; D is undetermined. CDR1 is SGHTS, CDR2 YDEGEE, per germline. The CDR3 length is 15 residues. Trimming took 0 bases from V and 5 from J, leaving 11 bases between them. CDR3 region: CASSLAQSQNEKLFF. CDR3 DNA: TGTGCCAGCAGCTTGGCACAGAGCCAAAATGAAAAACTGTTTTTT.

This clone was counted a few times. The CDR3 reads CASSLTRGGGTYEQYF. CDR3 in DNA: TGTGCCAGCAGCTTAACTCGGGGCGGCGGGACCTACGAGCAGTACTTC. The gene calls are TRBV7-3 and TRBJ2-7, with TRBD2 as a possible D gene (6 bases). The CDR3 runs 16 residues. CDR1 is SGHTA, CDR2 FQGTGA, per germline. Between the trimmed V and J ends, which lost 0 bases and 2 bases, there was a span of 14 bases.

CDR3: CASSLTGNTEAFF. In DNA, the CDR3 is TGTGCCAGCAGCTTGACGGGGAACACTGAAGCTTTCTTT. The chain combines TRBV5-4 with TRBJ1-1; D is undetermined. CDR3 length: 13 residues. Germline CDR1 is SGHNT and CDR2 is YYREEE (reference sequence). V was trimmed by 1 base and J by 1 base, leaving 5 bases between them.

V gene TRBV20-1 combines with J gene TRBJ1-2; tentatively, D is TRBD1 (6 bases). CDR1 DFQATT and CDR2 SNEGSKA come from the germline V gene (reference sequence). With 4 bases removed from V and 0 bases from J, the gap between germline ends came to 12 bases. This CDR3 comprises 14 residues. The CDR3 region is CSANDRLSNYGYTF. The DNA for the CDR3 is TGCAGTGCTAATGACAGGCTCTCTAACTATGGCTACACCTTC.

The V and J genes are TRBV24-1 and TRBJ2-1, with a possible D match to TRBD2 (5 bases). The CDR3 runs to 14 residues. The germline V and J ends were trimmed by 4 bases and 8 bases, with 14 bases remaining between them. Germline assignment: CDR1 KGHDR and CDR2 SFDVKD. CDR3 residues: CATSERGRSDEQFF. The CDR3 DNA follows: TGTGCCACCAGTGAACGGGGTAGGAGCGATGAGCAGTTCTTC.

This chain connects TRBV7-2 to TRBJ1-4; 9 nucleotides align to TRBD1. The CDR3 loop spans 15 amino acids. V was pared by 1 base and J by 7 bases, with 4 bases of the junction left unmatched. CDR1 and CDR2 from the germline V gene are SGHTA and FQGNSA. CDR3 amino acids: CASSLGDRGSEKLFF. DNA for the CDR3: TGTGCCAGCAGCTTAGGTGACAGGGGGTCTGAAAAACTGTTTTTT.

V and J are TRBV27 and TRBJ2-7; D call uncertain. V was pared by 3 bases and J by 4 bases, with 4 bases between. This CDR3 is 11 amino acids long. The germline CDR1 and CDR2 sequences are MNHEY and SMNVEV (reference sequence). The CDR3 reads CASSFNYEQYF. The DNA of the CDR3 is TGTGCCAGCAGTTTTAATTACGAGCAGTACTTC.

This chain joins TRBV7-2 and TRBJ2-3; no definite D call. CDR3 size: 12 residues. Deletions cut 5 bases from V and 8 bases from J, with 11 bases between. Germline CDR1 SGHTA, CDR2 FQGNSA. The DNA of the CDR3 is TGTGCCAGCAGCCGCCCGTCGGGTACGCAGTATTTT. It translates to CASSRPSGTQYF.

This chain joins TRBV6-2 or TRBV6-3 and TRBJ2-1; TRBD2 matches at 7 bases. Trimming removed 3 bases from V and 8 bases from J; junction bases left unmatched: 10. Germline V gives CDR1 MNHEY, CDR2 SVGEGT. The CDR3 totals 15 residues. As DNA, the CDR3 is TGTGCCAGCAGTTATATGGATCCGGGGAGGGATGAGCAGTTCTTC. Protein sequence: CASSYMDPGRDEQFF.

The sample holds one count of this clone. The J gene is TRBJ2-1, the V gene TRBV7-6, with 9 bases aligning to TRBD2. Trimming at V came to 7 bases and at J to 5 bases, leaving 12 bases not matched to a gene. The length of the CDR3 is 16 residues. CDR1 and CDR2 (germline): SGHVS, FNYEAQ. This CDR3 is CASKALGGRGNNEQFF. For the CDR3, the DNA is TGTGCCAGCAAAGCCCTGGGCGGGAGGGGAAACAATGAGCAGTTCTTC.

The chain employs TRBV5-1 and TRBJ1-3, with 7 bases identical to TRBD1. The CDR3 runs 14 residues. V trimming: 0 bases; J trimming: 4 bases; junction bases outside the gene matches: 1. Per the germline V gene, CDR1 is SGHRS and CDR2 is YFSETQ. The CDR3, as DNA: TGCGCCAGCAGCTTGGGACAGGGCGGAAACACCATATATTTT. Its protein product is CASSLGQGGNTIYF.

The rearrangement uses TRBV7-2 and TRBJ2-1, with no clear D. The CDR3 consists of 11 residues. V was clipped by 7 bases and J by 5 bases, with 6 bases between them. Per germline, CDR1 SGHTA and CDR2 FQGNSA. The CDR3 bases are TGTGCCAGCACGGTTGACAATGAGCAGTTCTTC. It yields the protein CASTVDNEQFF.

This chain links TRBV10-3 with TRBJ1-5, with TRBD1 matching over 9 bases. Germline V gene lookup returns CDR1 ENHRY and CDR2 SYGVKD. Germline trimming cut 2 bases from V and 7 bases from J; bases unmatched to any gene: 9. This CDR3 is built from 16 residues. CDR3 sequence reads: CAISESPGTGRQPQHF. In DNA form, the CDR3 reads TGTGCCATCAGTGAGAGCCCCGGGACAGGGAGGCAGCCCCAGCATTTT.

Worth noting for this clone: The same CDR3 also results from other DNA sequences found in this sample. This chain uses TRBV19 with TRBJ1-5, with D maybe TRBD1 (5 bases). Trimming took off 6 bases at V and 0 bases at J, with 12 bases between the two ends. This CDR3 is built from 15 residues. CDR1 and CDR2 (germline): LNHDA, SQIVND (reference sequence). In DNA form, the CDR3 reads TGTGCCAGTAGCCTGACAGATTATAGCAATCAGCCCCAGCATTTT. Translation gives CASSLTDYSNQPQHF.

This clone was counted a few times. The rearrangement links TRBV12-1 to TRBJ2-1; TRBD2, the table's D call, lacks a check against the DNA. TRBV12-1 is flagged as a pseudogene. There are 16 residues in the CDR3. The CDR3 region has the DNA TGTGCCAGCAGCTTCCATCCGGGACTAGTTACCAATGAGCAGTTCTTC. This codes for CASSFHPGLVTNEQFF.

On this clone: The sample holds other DNA sequences that translate to the same CDR3. This chain joins TRBV11-3 and TRBJ2-1, with 10 bases fitting TRBD1. The trim removed 5 bases at V and 4 bases at J, leaving 5 bases unmatched. This CDR3 has 15 amino acids. Germline CDR1 is SGHNT and CDR2 is YENEEA. The CDR3 is CASSPRDRGYNEQFF. DNA for the CDR3: TGTGCCAGCAGCCCCCGGGACAGGGGATACAATGAGCAGTTCTTC. The complete variable domain, with remaining parts taken from reference TRBV11-3 and TRBJ2-1, reads EAGVVQSPRYKIIEKKQPVAFWCNPISGHNTLYWYLQNLGQGPELLIRYENEEAVDDSQLPKDRFSAERLKGVDSTLKIQPAELGDSAVYLCASSPRDRGYNEQFFGPGTRLTVL.

The gene calls are TRBV7-2 and TRBJ2-3; 11 bases match TRBD2. The germline V gene encodes CDR1 SGHTA and CDR2 FQGNSA. V lost 3 bases and J lost 5; bases outside the gene matches: 7. The CDR3 is made up of 16 amino acids. CDR3 DNA: TGTGCCAGCAGCTTGTCCCTAGCGGGAGGACTAGATACGCAGTATTTT. Protein: CASSLSLAGGLDTQYF.

A note on this clone: Different DNA sequences within this sample yield the same CDR3. The chain combines TRBV9 with TRBJ1-1, with D possibly TRBD1 on 6 matching bases. V was shortened by 0 bases and J by 4 bases, with 10 bases between the two germline ends. Germline CDR1 and CDR2: SGDLS and YYNGEE. The CDR3 covers 14 residues. CDR3 loop: CASSVVGGGTEAFF. CDR3 nucleotide sequence: TGTGCCAGCAGCGTAGTGGGAGGGGGCACTGAAGCTTTCTTT.

This rearrangement joins TRBV27 to TRBJ2-7; D might be TRBD2 (7 bases). Germline V gene sequence: CDR1 MNHEY, CDR2 SMNVEV (reference sequence). The ends were cut back, 2 bases at V and 1 base at J, with 12 bases in the middle. This CDR3 region has 15 residues. The CDR3 nucleotides read TGTGCCAGCAGTTTAGACGGGGGGCTGTCCTACGAGCAGTACTTC. Protein product: CASSLDGGLSYEQYF.

In nucleotides, the CDR3 is TGTGCCAGCAGCTTGGTGGGACAGGGCAATGAAAAACTGTTTTTT. This encodes CASSLVGQGNEKLFF. The J gene is TRBJ1-4, the V gene TRBV5-6; 9 bases line up with TRBD1. The CDR3 is made up of 15 amino acids. CDR1 is SGHDT and CDR2 is YYEEEE in the germline V gene. J was trimmed by 5 bases and V by 0 bases; bases with no gene match: 2.

This clone was seen more than once but under ten times. CDR3: CASSEHPNSYEQYF. The CDR3 nucleotides are TGTGCCAGCAGCGAACACCCGAATTCCTACGAGCAGTACTTC. The chain uses TRBV7-3 and TRBJ2-7; D unresolved. Germline V CDR1 and CDR2: SGHTA, FQGTGA. The CDR3 covers 14 residues. V lost 5 bases to trimming and J lost 1 base, with 12 bases between them.

This clone was recorded only once. J is TRBJ1-2 and V is TRBV19, with D perhaps TRBD1 (5 bases). Germline values: CDR1 LNHDA, CDR2 SQIVND (reference sequence). V was clipped by 7 bases and J by 8 bases, with 11 bases between them. The CDR3 contains 11 residues. As DNA, the CDR3 is TGTGCCAGTAAAATGGCAGGGGGCTACACCTTC. Its protein product is CASKMAGGYTF.

This chain links TRBV6-1 with TRBJ1-6; weak D call: TRBD1 (5 bases). The CDR3 consists of 17 residues. Germline CDR1 and CDR2: MNHNS and SASEGT. V was trimmed by 3 bases and J by 0 bases, leaving 12 bases between them. The CDR3 DNA follows: TGTGCCAGCAGTGAGGTGGGACTAAGCTCCTATAATTCACCCCTCCACTTT. Translated, it gives CASSEVGLSSYNSPLHF.

This chain uses TRBV23-1 with TRBJ1-6; D might be TRBD1 (6 bases). TRBV23-1 falls under the ORF class, with uncertain function. Trimming took 9 bases from V and 6 from J, leaving 9 bases between them. The CDR3 contains 12 residues. The CDR3 sequence: CARHRANSPLHF. The CDR3 nucleotides are TGCGCCAGGCACAGGGCTAATTCACCCCTCCACTTT.